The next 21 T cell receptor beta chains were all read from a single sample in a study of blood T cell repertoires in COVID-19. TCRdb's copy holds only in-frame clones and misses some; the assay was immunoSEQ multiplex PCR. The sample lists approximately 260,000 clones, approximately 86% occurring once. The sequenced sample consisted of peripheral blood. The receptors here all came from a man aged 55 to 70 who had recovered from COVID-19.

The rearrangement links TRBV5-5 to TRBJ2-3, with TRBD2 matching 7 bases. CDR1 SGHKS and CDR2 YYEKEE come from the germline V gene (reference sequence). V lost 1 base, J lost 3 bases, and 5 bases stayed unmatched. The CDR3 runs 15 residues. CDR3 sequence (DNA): TGTGCCAGCAGCTTGAGGGCTAGCGGAACAGATACGCAGTATTTT. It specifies CASSLRASGTDTQYF.

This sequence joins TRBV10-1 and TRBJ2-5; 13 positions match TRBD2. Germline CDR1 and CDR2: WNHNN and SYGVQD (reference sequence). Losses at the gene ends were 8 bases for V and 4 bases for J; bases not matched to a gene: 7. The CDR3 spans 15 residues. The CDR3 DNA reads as TGCGCCAGCGGTGGGACTAGCGGGGTCTTAGAGACCCAGTACTTC. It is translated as CASGGTSGVLETQYF.

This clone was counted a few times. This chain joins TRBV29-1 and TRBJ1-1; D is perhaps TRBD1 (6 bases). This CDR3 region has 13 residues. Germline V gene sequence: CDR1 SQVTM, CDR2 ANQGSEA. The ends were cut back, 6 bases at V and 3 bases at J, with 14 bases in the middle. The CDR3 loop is CSVTQGWYTEAFF. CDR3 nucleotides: TGCAGCGTCACACAGGGTTGGTACACTGAAGCTTTCTTT.

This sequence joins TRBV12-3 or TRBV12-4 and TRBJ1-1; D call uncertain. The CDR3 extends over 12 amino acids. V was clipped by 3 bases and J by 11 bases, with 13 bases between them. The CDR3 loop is CASSFVGATAFF. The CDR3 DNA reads TGTGCCAGCAGTTTTGTGGGCGCGACGGCTTTCTTT.

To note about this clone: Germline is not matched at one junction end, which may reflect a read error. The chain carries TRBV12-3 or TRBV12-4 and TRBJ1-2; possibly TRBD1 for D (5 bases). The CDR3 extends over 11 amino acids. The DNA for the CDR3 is TGTGCCAGCAGTTTGGGGCCCCTCAAGGCCTTC. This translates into CASSLGPLKAF.

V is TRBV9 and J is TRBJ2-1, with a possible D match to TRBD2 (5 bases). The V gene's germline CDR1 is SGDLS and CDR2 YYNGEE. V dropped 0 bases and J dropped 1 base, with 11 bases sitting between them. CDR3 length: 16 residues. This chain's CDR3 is CASSVVSATSYNEQFF. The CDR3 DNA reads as TGTGCCAGCAGCGTAGTTAGCGCTACTTCCTACAATGAGCAGTTCTTC.

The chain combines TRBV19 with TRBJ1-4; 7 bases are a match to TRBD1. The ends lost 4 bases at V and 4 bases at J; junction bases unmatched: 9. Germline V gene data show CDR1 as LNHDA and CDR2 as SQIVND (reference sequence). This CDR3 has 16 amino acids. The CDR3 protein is CASSTEGGFSNEKLFF. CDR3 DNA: TGTGCCAGTAGTACAGAAGGGGGCTTTAGTAATGAAAAACTGTTTTTT. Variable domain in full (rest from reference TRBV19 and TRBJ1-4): DGGITQSPKYLFRKEGQNVTLSCEQNLNHDAMYWYRQDPGQGLRLIYYSQIVNDFQKGDIAEGYSVSREKKESFPLTVTSAQKNPTAFYLCASSTEGGFSNEKLFFGSGTQLSVL.

The CDR3 sequence is CASSTRQGGTGELFF. In nucleotides, the CDR3 is TGTGCCAGCAGCACTCGCCAGGGTGGAACCGGGGAGCTGTTTTTT. The V call is TRBV5-5, the J call TRBJ2-2; D is perhaps TRBD1 (5 bases). CDR3 length: 15 amino acids. The germline V and J ends were trimmed by 4 bases and 5 bases, with 15 bases remaining between them. Per the germline V gene, CDR1 is SGHKS and CDR2 is YYEKEE (reference sequence).

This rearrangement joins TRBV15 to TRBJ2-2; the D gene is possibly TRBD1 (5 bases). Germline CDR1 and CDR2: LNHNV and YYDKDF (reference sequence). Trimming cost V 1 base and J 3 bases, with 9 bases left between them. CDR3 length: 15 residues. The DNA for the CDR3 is TGTGCCACCAGCAGAGGCAGGGAAGACACCGGGGAGCTGTTTTTT. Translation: CATSRGREDTGELFF.

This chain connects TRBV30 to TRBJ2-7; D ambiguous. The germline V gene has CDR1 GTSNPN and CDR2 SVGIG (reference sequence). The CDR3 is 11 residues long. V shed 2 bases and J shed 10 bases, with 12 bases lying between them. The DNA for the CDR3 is TGTGCCTGGAGTCTAGAGGTCCCACAGTACTTC. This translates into CAWSLEVPQYF.

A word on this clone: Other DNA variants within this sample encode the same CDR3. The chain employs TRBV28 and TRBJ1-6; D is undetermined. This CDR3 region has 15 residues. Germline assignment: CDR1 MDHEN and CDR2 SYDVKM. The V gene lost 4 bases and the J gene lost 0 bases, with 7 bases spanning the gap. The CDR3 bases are TGTGCCAGCAGTTCCGAGAGCTCCTATAATTCACCCCTCCACTTT. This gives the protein CASSSESSYNSPLHF.

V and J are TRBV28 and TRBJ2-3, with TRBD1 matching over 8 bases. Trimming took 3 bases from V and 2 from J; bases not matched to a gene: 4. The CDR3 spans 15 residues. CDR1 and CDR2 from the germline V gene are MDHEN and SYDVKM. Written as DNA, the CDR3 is TGTGCCAGCAGTTTGAGGACAGGGTACACAGATACGCAGTATTTT. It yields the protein CASSLRTGYTDTQYF.

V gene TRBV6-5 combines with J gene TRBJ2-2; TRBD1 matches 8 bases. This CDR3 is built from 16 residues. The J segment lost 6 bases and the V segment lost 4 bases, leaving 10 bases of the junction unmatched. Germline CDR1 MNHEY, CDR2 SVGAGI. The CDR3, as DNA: TGTGCCAGCAGTTTTCAAACAGGGGGTTACGCCGGGGAGCTGTTTTTT. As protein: CASSFQTGGYAGELFF.

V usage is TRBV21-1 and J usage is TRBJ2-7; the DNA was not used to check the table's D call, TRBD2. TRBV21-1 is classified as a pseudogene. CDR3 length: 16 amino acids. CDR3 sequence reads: CASSNEVGSSHYEQYV. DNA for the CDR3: TGTGCCAGCAGCAATGAGGTCGGGAGCTCGCACTACGAGCAGTACGTC.

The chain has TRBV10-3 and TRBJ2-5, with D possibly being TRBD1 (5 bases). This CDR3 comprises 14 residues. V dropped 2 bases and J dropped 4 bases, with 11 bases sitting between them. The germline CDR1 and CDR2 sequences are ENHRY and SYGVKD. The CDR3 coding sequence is TGTGCCATCAGTGAGGGGGCACTGCGAGAGACCCAGTACTTC. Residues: CAISEGALRETQYF.

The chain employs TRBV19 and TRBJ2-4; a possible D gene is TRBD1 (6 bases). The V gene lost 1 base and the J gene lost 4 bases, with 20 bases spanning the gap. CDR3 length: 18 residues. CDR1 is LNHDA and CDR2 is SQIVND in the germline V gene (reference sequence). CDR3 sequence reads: CASSIVVRAGVPKNIQYF. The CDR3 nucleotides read TGTGCCAGTAGTATAGTTGTTAGGGCAGGGGTGCCTAAAAACATTCAGTACTTC.

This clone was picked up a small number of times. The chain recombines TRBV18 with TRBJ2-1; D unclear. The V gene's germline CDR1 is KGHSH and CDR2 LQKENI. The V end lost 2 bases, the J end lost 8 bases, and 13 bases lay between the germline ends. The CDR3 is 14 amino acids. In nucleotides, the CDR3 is TGTGCCAGCTCACCAGCTTATGGTTCGGATGAGCAGTTCTTC. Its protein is CASSPAYGSDEQFF.

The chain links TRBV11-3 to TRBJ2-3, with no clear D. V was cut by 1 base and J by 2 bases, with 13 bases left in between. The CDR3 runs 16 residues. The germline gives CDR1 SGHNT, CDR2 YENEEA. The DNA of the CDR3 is TGTGCCAGCAGCTTAGGGCGACAAACTTTCACAGATACGCAGTATTTT. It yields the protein CASSLGRQTFTDTQYF.

Here the CDR3 reads CASSPRQGTDTQYF. As DNA, the CDR3 is TGTGCCAGCAGCCCCCGACAGGGAACAGATACGCAGTATTTT. V and J are TRBV5-4 and TRBJ2-3; 7 bases fit TRBD1. The V gene end was trimmed by 4 bases and the J gene end by 3 bases; junction bases not matched to a gene: 5. CDR1 is SGHNT and CDR2 is YYREEE in the germline V gene (reference sequence). CDR3 length equals 14 residues.

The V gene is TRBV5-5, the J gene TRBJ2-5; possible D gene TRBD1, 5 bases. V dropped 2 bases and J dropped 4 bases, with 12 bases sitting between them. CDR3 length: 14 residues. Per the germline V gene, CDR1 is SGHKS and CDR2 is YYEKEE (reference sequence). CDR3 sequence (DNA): TGTGCCAGCAGCTTTAGGGGTAACGGAGAGACCCAGTACTTC. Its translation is CASSFRGNGETQYF. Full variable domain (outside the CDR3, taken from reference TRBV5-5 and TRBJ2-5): DAGVTQSPTHLIKTRGQQVTLRCSPISGHKSVSWYQQVLGQGPQFIFQYYEKEERGRGNFPDRFSARQFPNYSSELNVNALLLGDSALYLCASSFRGNGETQYFGPGTRLLVL.

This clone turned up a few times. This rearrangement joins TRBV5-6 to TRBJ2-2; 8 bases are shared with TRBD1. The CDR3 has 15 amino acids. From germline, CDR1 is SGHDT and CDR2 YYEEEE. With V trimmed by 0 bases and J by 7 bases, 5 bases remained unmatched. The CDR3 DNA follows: TGTGCCAGCAGCTTGGAGGACAGGGAGTACGGGGAGCTGTTTTTT. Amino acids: CASSLEDREYGELFF.